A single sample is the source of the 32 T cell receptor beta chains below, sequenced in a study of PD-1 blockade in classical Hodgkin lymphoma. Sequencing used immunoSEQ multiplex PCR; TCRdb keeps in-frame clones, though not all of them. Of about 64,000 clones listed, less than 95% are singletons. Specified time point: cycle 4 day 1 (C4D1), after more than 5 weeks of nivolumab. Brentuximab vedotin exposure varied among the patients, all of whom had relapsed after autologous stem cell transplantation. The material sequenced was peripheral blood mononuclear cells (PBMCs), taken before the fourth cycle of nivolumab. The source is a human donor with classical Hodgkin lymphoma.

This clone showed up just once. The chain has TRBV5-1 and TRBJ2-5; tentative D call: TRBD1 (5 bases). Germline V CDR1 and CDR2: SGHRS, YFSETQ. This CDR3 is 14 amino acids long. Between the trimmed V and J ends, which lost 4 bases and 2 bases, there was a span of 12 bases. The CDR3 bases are TGCGCCAGCAGCGGCGGACACTATCAAGAGACCCAGTACTTC. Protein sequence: CASSGGHYQETQYF.

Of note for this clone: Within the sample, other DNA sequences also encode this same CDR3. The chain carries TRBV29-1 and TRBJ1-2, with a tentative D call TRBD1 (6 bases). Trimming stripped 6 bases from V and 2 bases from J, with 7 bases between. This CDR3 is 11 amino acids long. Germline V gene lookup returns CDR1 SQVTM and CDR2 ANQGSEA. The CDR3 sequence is CSVGQNYGYTF. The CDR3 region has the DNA TGCAGCGTCGGACAGAACTATGGCTACACCTTC.

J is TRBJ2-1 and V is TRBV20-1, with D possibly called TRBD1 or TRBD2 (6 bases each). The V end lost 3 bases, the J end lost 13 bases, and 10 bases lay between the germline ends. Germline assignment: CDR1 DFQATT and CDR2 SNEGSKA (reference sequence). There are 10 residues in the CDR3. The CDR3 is CSARGGPQFF. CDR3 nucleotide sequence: TGCAGTGCTAGGGGGGGCCCTCAGTTCTTC.

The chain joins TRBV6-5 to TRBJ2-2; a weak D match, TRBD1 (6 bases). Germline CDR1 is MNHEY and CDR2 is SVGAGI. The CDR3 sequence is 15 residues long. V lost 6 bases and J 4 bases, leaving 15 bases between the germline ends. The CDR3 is CASRYTGLGTGELFF. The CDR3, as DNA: TGTGCCAGCAGGTACACAGGGCTGGGCACCGGGGAGCTGTTTTTT.

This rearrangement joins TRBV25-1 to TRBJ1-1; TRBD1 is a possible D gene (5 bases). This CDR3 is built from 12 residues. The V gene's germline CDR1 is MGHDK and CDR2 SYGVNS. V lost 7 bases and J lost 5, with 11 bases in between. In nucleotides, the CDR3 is TGTGCCAGCATGGGGGAACCAACTGAAGCTTTCTTT. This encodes CASMGEPTEAFF.

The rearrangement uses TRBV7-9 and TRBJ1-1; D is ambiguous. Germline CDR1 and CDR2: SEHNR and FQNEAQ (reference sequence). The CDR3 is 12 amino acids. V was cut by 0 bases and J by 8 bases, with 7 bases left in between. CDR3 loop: CASSLAEGEAFF. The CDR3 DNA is TGTGCCAGCAGCTTAGCGGAGGGAGAAGCTTTCTTT.

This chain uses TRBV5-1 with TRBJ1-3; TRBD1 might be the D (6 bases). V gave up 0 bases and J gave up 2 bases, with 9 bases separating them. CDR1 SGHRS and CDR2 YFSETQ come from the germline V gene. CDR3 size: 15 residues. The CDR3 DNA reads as TGCGCCAGCAGCTTGGACAGGGTAACTGGAAACACCATATATTTT. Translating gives CASSLDRVTGNTIYF.

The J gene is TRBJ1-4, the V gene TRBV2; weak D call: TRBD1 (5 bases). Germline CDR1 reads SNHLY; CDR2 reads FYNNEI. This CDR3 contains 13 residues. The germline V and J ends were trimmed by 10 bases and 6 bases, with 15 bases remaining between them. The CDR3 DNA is TGTGCCACACTGAGTGGGACCTATGAAAAACTGTTTTTT. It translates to CATLSGTYEKLFF.

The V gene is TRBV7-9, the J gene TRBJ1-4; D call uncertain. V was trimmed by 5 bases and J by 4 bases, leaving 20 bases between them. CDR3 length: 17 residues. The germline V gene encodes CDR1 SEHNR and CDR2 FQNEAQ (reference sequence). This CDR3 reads CASSDFLLSGDNEKLFF. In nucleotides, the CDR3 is TGTGCCAGCAGCGACTTTTTACTTTCGGGAGATAATGAAAAACTGTTTTTT.

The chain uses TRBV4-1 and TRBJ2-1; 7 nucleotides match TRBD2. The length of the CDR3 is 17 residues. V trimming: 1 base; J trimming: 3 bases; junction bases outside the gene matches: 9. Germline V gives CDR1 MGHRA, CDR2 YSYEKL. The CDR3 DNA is TGCGCCAGCAGCCAAGGATCTGGAGGACTAGGCTACAATGAGCAGTTCTTC. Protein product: CASSQGSGGLGYNEQFF.

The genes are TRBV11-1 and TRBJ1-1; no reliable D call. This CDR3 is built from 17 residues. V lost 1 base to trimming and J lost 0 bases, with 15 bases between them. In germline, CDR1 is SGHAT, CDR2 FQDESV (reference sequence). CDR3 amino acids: CASSLEVFTYMNTEAFF. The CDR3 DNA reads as TGTGCCAGCAGCTTAGAAGTGTTTACATACATGAACACTGAAGCTTTCTTT.

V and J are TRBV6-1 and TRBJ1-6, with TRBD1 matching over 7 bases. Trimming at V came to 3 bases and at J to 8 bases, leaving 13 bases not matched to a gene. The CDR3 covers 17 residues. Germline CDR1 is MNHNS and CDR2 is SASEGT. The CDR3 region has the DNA TGTGCCAGCAGTGACCCCGGGACAGTGGCCGAGGATTCACCCCTCCACTTT. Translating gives CASSDPGTVAEDSPLHF.

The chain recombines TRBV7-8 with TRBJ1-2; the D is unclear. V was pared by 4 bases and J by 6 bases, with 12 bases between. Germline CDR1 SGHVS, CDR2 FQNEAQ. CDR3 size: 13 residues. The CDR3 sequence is CASSSRLPDGYTF. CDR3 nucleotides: TGTGCCAGCAGCTCGAGATTACCCGATGGCTACACCTTC.

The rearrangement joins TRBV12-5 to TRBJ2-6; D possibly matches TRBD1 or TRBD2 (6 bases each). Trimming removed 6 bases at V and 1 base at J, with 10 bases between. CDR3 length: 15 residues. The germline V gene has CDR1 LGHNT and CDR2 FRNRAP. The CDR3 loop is CASGRGGSGANVLTF. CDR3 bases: TGTGCTAGTGGCCGAGGGGGGTCTGGGGCCAACGTCCTGACTTTC.

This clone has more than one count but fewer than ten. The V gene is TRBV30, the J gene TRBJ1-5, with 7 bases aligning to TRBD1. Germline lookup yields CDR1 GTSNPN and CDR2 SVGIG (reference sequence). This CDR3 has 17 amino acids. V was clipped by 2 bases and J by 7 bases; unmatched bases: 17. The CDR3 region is CAWSLGILGTDHQPQHF. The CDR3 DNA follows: TGTGCCTGGAGTCTGGGGATCTTGGGGACAGATCACCAGCCCCAGCATTTT. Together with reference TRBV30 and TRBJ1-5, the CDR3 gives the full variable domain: SQTIHQWPATLVQPVGSPLSLECTVEGTSNPNLYWYRQAAGRGLQLLFYSVGIGQISSEVPQNLSASRPQDRQFILSSKKLLLSDSGFYLCAWSLGILGTDHQPQHFGDGTRLSIL.

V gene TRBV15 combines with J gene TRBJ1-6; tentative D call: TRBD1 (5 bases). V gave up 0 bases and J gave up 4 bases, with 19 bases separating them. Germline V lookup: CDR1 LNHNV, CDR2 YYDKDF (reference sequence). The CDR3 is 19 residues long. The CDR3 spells CATSRDRRGRTYYNSPLHF. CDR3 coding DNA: TGTGCCACCAGCAGAGATCGAAGGGGACGCACGTATTATAATTCACCCCTCCACTTT.

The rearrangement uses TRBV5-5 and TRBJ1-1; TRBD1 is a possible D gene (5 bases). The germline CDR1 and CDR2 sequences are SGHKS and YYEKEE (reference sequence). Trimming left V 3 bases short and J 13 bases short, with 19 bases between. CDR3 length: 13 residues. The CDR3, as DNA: TGTGCCAGCAGCTCCCAGGGACCGCGAAGTGTTTTCTTT. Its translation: CASSSQGPRSVFF.

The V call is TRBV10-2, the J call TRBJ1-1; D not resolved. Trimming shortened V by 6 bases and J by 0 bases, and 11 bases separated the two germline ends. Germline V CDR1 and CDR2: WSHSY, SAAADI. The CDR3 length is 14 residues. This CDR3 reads CASREDGMNTEAFF. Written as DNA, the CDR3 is TGCGCCAGCAGGGAAGACGGGATGAACACTGAAGCTTTCTTT.

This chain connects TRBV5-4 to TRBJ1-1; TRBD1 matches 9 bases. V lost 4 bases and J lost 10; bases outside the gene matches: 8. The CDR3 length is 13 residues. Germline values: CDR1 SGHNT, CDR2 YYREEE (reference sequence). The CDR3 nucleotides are TGTGCCAGCAGCATGGACAGGGGATGGGTAGCTTTCTTT. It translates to CASSMDRGWVAFF.

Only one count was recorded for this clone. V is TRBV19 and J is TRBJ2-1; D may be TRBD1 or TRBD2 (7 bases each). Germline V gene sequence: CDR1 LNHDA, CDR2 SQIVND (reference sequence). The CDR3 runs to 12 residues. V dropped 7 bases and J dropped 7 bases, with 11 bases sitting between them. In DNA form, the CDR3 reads TGTGCCAGTACAGGGGGAGGGAATGAGCAGTTCTTC. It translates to CASTGGGNEQFF.

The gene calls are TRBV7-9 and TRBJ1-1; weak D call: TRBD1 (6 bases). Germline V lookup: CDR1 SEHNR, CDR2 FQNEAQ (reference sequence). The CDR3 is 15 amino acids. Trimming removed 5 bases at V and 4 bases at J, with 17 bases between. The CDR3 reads CASSGRDIRGTEAFF. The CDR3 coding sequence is TGTGCCAGCAGCGGAAGGGACATCCGAGGCACTGAAGCTTTCTTT. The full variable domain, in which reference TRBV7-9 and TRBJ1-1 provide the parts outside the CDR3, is DTGVSQNPRHKITKRGQNVTFRCDPISEHNRLYWYRQTLGQGPEFLTYFQNEAQLEKSRLLSDRFSAERPKGSFSTLEIQRTEQGDSAMYLCASSGRDIRGTEAFFGQGTRLTVV.

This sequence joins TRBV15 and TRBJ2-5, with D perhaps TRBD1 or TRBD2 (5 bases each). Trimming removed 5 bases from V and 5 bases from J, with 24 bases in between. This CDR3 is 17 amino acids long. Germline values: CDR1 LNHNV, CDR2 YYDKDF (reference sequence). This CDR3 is CATSVTGGRPVWETQYF. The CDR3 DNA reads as TGTGCCACCAGCGTTACAGGAGGCCGGCCGGTGTGGGAGACCCAGTACTTC. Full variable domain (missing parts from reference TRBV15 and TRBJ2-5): DAMVIQNPRYQVTQFGKPVTLSCSQTLNHNVMYWYQQKSSQAPKLLFHYYDKDFNNEADTPDNFQSRRPNTSFCFLDIRSPGLGDTAMYLCATSVTGGRPVWETQYFGPGTRLLVL.

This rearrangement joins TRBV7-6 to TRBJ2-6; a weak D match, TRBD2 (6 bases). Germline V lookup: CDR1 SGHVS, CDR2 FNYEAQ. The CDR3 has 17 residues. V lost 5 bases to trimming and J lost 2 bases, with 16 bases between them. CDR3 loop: CASSPPGGRTGANVLTF. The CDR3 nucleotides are TGTGCCAGCAGCCCTCCTGGGGGGAGGACTGGGGCCAACGTCCTGACTTTC.

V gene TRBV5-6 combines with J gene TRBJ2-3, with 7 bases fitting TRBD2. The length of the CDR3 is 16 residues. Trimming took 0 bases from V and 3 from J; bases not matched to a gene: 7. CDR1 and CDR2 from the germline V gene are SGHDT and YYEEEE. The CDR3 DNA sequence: TGTGCCAGCAGCTTGGGTGGCGGGGGTTCGACAGATACGCAGTATTTT. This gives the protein CASSLGGGGSTDTQYF.

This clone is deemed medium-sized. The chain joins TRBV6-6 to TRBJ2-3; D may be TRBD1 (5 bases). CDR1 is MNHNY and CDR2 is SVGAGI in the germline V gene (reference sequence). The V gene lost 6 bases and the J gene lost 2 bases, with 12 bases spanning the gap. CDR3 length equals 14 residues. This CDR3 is CASSQGTPTDTQYF. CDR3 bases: TGTGCCAGCAGCCAGGGTACCCCCACAGATACGCAGTATTTT.

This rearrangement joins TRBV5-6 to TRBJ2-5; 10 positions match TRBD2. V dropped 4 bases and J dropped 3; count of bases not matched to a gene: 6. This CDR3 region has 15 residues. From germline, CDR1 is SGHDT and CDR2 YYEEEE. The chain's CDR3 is CASSGWTSGEETQYF. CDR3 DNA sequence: TGTGCCAGCAGCGGATGGACTAGCGGAGAAGAGACCCAGTACTTC.

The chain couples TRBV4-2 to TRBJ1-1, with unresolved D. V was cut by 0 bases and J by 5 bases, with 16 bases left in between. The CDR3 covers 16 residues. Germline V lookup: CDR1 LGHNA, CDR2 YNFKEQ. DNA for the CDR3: TGTGCCAGCAGCCAAGAGGGAAGAGAGGCCAGAACTGAAGCTTTCTTT. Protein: CASSQEGREARTEAFF.

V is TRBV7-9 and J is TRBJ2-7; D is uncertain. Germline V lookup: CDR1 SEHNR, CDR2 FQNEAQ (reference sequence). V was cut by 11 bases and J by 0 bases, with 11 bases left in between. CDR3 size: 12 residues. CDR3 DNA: TGTGCCGCATCTCAAAGCTCCTACGAGCAGTACTTC. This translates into CAASQSSYEQYF.

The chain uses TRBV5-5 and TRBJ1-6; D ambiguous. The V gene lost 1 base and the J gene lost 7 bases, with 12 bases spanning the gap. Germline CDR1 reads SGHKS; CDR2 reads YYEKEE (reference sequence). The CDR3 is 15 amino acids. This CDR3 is CASSLNIRVNSPLHF. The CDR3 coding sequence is TGTGCCAGCAGCTTGAATATCCGAGTGAATTCACCCCTCCACTTT. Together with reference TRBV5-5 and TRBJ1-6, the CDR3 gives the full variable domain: DAGVTQSPTHLIKTRGQQVTLRCSPISGHKSVSWYQQVLGQGPQFIFQYYEKEERGRGNFPDRFSARQFPNYSSELNVNALLLGDSALYLCASSLNIRVNSPLHFGNGTRLTVT.

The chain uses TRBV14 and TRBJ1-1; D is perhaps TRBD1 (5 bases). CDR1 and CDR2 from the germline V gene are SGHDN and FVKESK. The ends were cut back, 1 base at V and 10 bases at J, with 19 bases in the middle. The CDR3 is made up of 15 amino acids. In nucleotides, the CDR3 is TGTGCCAGCAGCCAAGGTCGGCCGAGAGGGACGGGAGCTTTCTTT. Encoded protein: CASSQGRPRGTGAFF.

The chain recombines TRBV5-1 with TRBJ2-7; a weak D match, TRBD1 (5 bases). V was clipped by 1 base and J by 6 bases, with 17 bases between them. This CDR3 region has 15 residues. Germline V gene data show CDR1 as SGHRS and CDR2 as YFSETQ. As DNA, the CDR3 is TGCGCCAGCAGCTTGTCCGACAGTTACCTACTCGAGCAGTACTTC. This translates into CASSLSDSYLLEQYF.

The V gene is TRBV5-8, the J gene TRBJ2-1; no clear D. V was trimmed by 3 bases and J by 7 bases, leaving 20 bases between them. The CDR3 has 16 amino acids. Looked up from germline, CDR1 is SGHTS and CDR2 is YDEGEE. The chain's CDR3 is CASSSTEVLILNEQFF. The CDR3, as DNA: TGTGCCAGCAGCTCAACCGAAGTCCTAATCCTGAATGAGCAGTTCTTC.